Shown below are 32 T cell receptor beta chains from a single sample sequenced in a study of blood T cell repertoires in COVID-19. The assay was immunoSEQ multiplex PCR, and TCRdb's table has in-frame clones only and misses some. The table includes 180,000 or so clones, around nine tenths detected once. The sequencing input was peripheral blood. These receptors all come from a man aged 65 to 79 with acute or convalescent COVID-19.

This chain joins TRBV11-2 and TRBJ2-1; tentatively, D is TRBD1 (6 bases). The CDR3 is 15 residues long. V lost 8 bases and J lost 4, with 18 bases in between. Germline CDR1 reads SGHAT; CDR2 reads FQNNGV. CDR3 sequence reads: CASGQRGRVYNEQFF. The DNA for the CDR3 is TGTGCCAGCGGACAGCGAGGGAGAGTTTACAATGAGCAGTTCTTC.

The sample holds one count of this clone. The chain links TRBV27 to TRBJ2-2, with D tentatively TRBD1 (6 bases). Germline CDR1 is MNHEY and CDR2 is SMNVEV (reference sequence). V dropped 4 bases and J dropped 5 bases, with 8 bases sitting between them. The CDR3 is made up of 13 amino acids. CDR3 nucleotide sequence: TGTGCCAGCAGTTCACAGGGTACCGGGGAGCTGTTTTTT. Translating it yields CASSSQGTGELFF.

The chain couples TRBV27 to TRBJ1-2, with D possibly matching TRBD1 (5 bases). Trimming stripped 1 base from V and 0 bases from J, with 12 bases between. CDR3 size: 16 residues. CDR1 MNHEY and CDR2 SMNVEV come from the germline V gene (reference sequence). CDR3 DNA sequence: TGTGCCAGCAGTTTATTGGGAGGGGAATCTAACTATGGCTACACCTTC. Encoded protein: CASSLLGGESNYGYTF.

The rearrangement links TRBV4-3 to TRBJ2-4; 13 nucleotides match TRBD2. The CDR3 has 16 residues. Trimming at V came to 4 bases and at J to 2 bases, leaving 2 bases not matched to a gene. Per germline, CDR1 LGHNA and CDR2 YSLEER. As DNA, the CDR3 is TGCGCCAGCAGCCCACTAGCGGGGGGGCCCAAAAACATTCAGTACTTC. This gives the protein CASSPLAGGPKNIQYF.

The chain joins TRBV19 to TRBJ1-4, with TRBD1 matching 9 bases. The V and J ends lost 7 bases and 0 bases, in that order; junction bases with no gene match: 9. Germline V gene sequence: CDR1 LNHDA, CDR2 SQIVND (reference sequence). CDR3 length: 17 amino acids. The CDR3 here is CASIQQGAITTNEKLFF. DNA for the CDR3: TGTGCCAGTATCCAACAGGGGGCGATTACAACTAATGAAAAACTGTTTTTT. The full variable domain, with the rest looked up from reference TRBV19 and TRBJ1-4, is DGGITQSPKYLFRKEGQNVTLSCEQNLNHDAMYWYRQDPGQGLRLIYYSQIVNDFQKGDIAEGYSVSREKKESFPLTVTSAQKNPTAFYLCASIQQGAITTNEKLFFGSGTQLSVL.

The CDR3 protein is CASSFEAIQSSYNEQFF. The DNA of the CDR3 is TGCGCCAGCAGCTTTGAAGCCATCCAAAGCTCCTACAATGAGCAGTTCTTC. This chain uses TRBV5-1 with TRBJ2-1; D is uncertain. CDR1 SGHRS and CDR2 YFSETQ come from the germline V gene. Trimming shortened V by 2 bases and J by 0 bases, and 15 bases separated the two germline ends. The CDR3 loop spans 17 amino acids.

The V and J genes are TRBV28 and TRBJ1-2; D not certain. Trimming shortened V by 6 bases and J by 4 bases, and 6 bases separated the two germline ends. Germline V CDR1 and CDR2: MDHEN, SYDVKM. CDR3 length: 11 amino acids. The CDR3 DNA follows: TGTGCCAGCAGGACATCCTATGGCTACACCTTC. Protein product: CASRTSYGYTF.

This chain connects TRBV3-1 (or the pseudogene TRBV3-2) to TRBJ2-1, with 10 bases that match TRBD2. Trimming cost V 2 bases and J 7 bases; bases outside gene matches: 5. There are 15 residues in the CDR3. Germline CDR1 LGHDT, CDR2 YNNKEL (reference sequence). The chain's CDR3 is CASSQLAGARNEQFF. CDR3 DNA: TGTGCCAGCAGCCAACTAGCGGGGGCCCGAAATGAGCAGTTCTTC.

This clone came up once. This chain connects TRBV19 to TRBJ1-5, with unresolved D. The CDR3 totals 14 residues. CDR1 is LNHDA and CDR2 is SQIVND in the germline V gene (reference sequence). Trimming removed 2 bases from V and 7 bases from J, with 12 bases in between. This CDR3 reads CASSISGRLQPQHF. For the CDR3, the DNA is TGTGCCAGTAGTATATCGGGGAGGTTACAGCCCCAGCATTTT.

This chain links TRBV6-2 or TRBV6-3 with TRBJ1-1; 9 bases are a match to TRBD1. With 6 bases clipped from V and 7 bases from J, the junction kept 6 bases outside the gene matches. The germline CDR1 and CDR2 sequences are MNHEY and SVGEGT. The CDR3 runs 13 residues. CDR3 residues: CASSTRTGVEAFF. The CDR3 DNA is TGTGCCAGCAGCACCCGGACAGGGGTTGAAGCTTTCTTT.

CDR3 nucleotide sequence: TGTGCCAGCAGCTGGACAACAGGGGGTTCACCCCTCCACTTT. This translates into CASSWTTGGSPLHF. The chain carries TRBV7-9 and TRBJ1-6, with 8 bases fitting TRBD1. V dropped 4 bases and J dropped 9; count of bases not matched to a gene: 5. The CDR3 contains 14 residues. Germline CDR1 reads SEHNR; CDR2 reads FQNEAQ (reference sequence).

Judged by abundance, this clone is medium-sized. The chain carries TRBV7-8 and TRBJ2-7; D is possibly TRBD2 (6 bases). This CDR3 comprises 14 residues. CDR1 is SGHVS and CDR2 is FQNEAQ in the germline V gene. Trimming took off 4 bases at V and 1 base at J, with 11 bases between the two ends. The CDR3 nucleotides are TGTGCCAGCAGCTCGCTCGGGGGTTCCTACGAGCAGTACTTC. The encoded protein is CASSSLGGSYEQYF.

The rearrangement links TRBV6-4 to TRBJ1-1, with TRBD1 matching 7 bases. Germline V gene data show CDR1 as MRHNA and CDR2 as SNTAGT. The CDR3 covers 13 residues. The V segment lost 6 bases and the J segment 4 bases; nucleotides outside the gene matches: 5. CDR3 residues: CASRQGLATEAFF. The CDR3 coding sequence is TGTGCCAGCAGACAGGGGCTCGCCACTGAAGCTTTCTTT.

V usage is TRBV5-1 and J usage is TRBJ1-4; TRBD1 agrees at 8 bases. This CDR3 is built from 15 residues. With V trimmed by 4 bases and J by 5 bases, 7 bases remained unmatched. Germline CDR1 is SGHRS and CDR2 is YFSETQ. The CDR3 bases are TGCGCCAGCAGCGGCCCTAGGACAGGGAATGAAAAACTGTTTTTT. Amino acids: CASSGPRTGNEKLFF.

V gene TRBV6-5 combines with J gene TRBJ1-4, with no clear D. CDR1 and CDR2 (germline): MNHEY, SVGAGI. Trimming took 0 bases from V and 7 from J, leaving 15 bases between them. This CDR3 has 16 residues. The CDR3 sequence: CASSYSSGETTEKLFF. CDR3 bases: TGTGCCAGCAGTTACTCCAGTGGGGAGACGACTGAAAAACTGTTTTTT.

This clone was picked up a small number of times. This rearrangement joins TRBV5-1 to TRBJ2-3; D is perhaps TRBD1 (6 bases). Germline loops: CDR1 SGHRS, CDR2 YFSETQ. CDR3 size: 15 residues. Between the trimmed V and J ends, which lost 2 bases and 2 bases, there was a span of 12 bases. The CDR3 region has the DNA TGCGCCAGCAGCTTTGTGGACAGATCCACAGATACGCAGTATTTT. Translated: CASSFVDRSTDTQYF.

The V and J genes are TRBV5-1 and TRBJ2-7; TRBD2 matches at 14 bases. The CDR3 is made up of 17 amino acids. Germline V CDR1 and CDR2: SGHRS, YFSETQ. V was pared by 4 bases and J by 2 bases, with 8 bases of the junction left unmatched. In DNA form, the CDR3 reads TGCGCCAGCAGCCGGGGGACTAGCGGGGGTGCCCCCTACGAGCAGTACTTC. Translation: CASSRGTSGGAPYEQYF.

The V call is TRBV10-2, the J call TRBJ2-2, with D maybe TRBD1 (5 bases). The CDR3 is 14 amino acids. Trimming shortened V by 4 bases and J by 7 bases, and 13 bases separated the two germline ends. CDR1 WSHSY and CDR2 SAAADI come from the germline V gene. CDR3 nucleotide sequence: TGCGCCAGCAGTGCTTCAGGGTTTAGCGGGGAGCTGTTTTTT. Its protein product is CASSASGFSGELFF.

V gene TRBV5-4 combines with J gene TRBJ1-2; 9 bases line up with TRBD1. Unmatched junction bases numbered 7, after V lost 4 bases and J lost 3 bases. Germline V gene sequence: CDR1 SGHNT, CDR2 YYREEE (reference sequence). This CDR3 has 15 amino acids. CDR3 sequence reads: CASSPDGTGHYGYTF. Here the CDR3 DNA reads TGTGCCAGCAGCCCAGATGGGACAGGGCACTATGGCTACACCTTC.

The J gene is TRBJ2-5, the V gene TRBV27; TRBD1 matches at 8 bases. The V segment lost 7 bases and the J segment 2 bases; nucleotides outside the gene matches: 6. The CDR3 sequence is 14 residues long. Per germline, CDR1 MNHEY and CDR2 SMNVEV (reference sequence). In nucleotides, the CDR3 is TGTGCCAGCATCCCCGACAGGGGACAAGAGACCCAGTACTTC. Translated: CASIPDRGQETQYF.

This chain joins TRBV6-5 and TRBJ2-7; possibly TRBD2 for D (6 bases). CDR1 and CDR2 (germline): MNHEY, SVGAGI. CDR3 length: 14 residues. Trimming stripped 1 base from V and 6 bases from J, with 13 bases between. CDR3 bases: TGTGCCAGCAGTTACTTTGGCGGGATTCCCGAGCAGTACTTC. Its translation is CASSYFGGIPEQYF.

The genes are TRBV4-2 and TRBJ1-1, with D perhaps TRBD1 (6 bases). Germline V lookup: CDR1 LGHNA, CDR2 YNFKEQ. The CDR3 has 16 residues. V lost 2 bases and J lost 3, with 16 bases in between. The CDR3 spells CASSQSQGGGDTEAFF. CDR3 DNA sequence: TGTGCCAGCAGCCAATCCCAAGGGGGGGGCGACACTGAAGCTTTCTTT.

This chain connects TRBV18 to TRBJ2-7; maybe TRBD2 (5 bases). This CDR3 contains 13 residues. V was pared by 5 bases and J by 4 bases, with 12 bases between. CDR1 and CDR2 from the germline V gene are KGHSH and LQKENI. As DNA, the CDR3 is TGTGCCAGCTCAGAGGGCGACGGATACGAGCAGTACTTC. Amino acid sequence: CASSEGDGYEQYF.

The rearrangement uses TRBV27 and TRBJ2-7; 13 bases map to TRBD2. Germline loops: CDR1 MNHEY, CDR2 SMNVEV (reference sequence). The CDR3 totals 16 residues. Trimming at V came to 6 bases and at J to 3 bases, leaving 8 bases not matched to a gene. The CDR3 here is CASSRRTSGSRYEQYF. The CDR3 region has the DNA TGTGCCAGCAGCCGCAGGACTAGCGGGAGTCGCTACGAGCAGTACTTC.

The chain links TRBV7-9 to TRBJ1-1, with a weak D call TRBD1 (6 bases). CDR1 is SEHNR and CDR2 is FQNEAQ in the germline V gene (reference sequence). This CDR3 spans 17 amino acids. V dropped 5 bases and J dropped 0 bases, with 19 bases sitting between them. This CDR3 reads CASSPFLTGLMNTEAFF. The CDR3 DNA reads as TGTGCCAGCAGCCCGTTTCTGACAGGCCTCATGAACACTGAAGCTTTCTTT.

This clone was counted only a few times. J is TRBJ1-3 and V is TRBV5-1; perhaps TRBD1 as D (5 bases). CDR1 SGHRS and CDR2 YFSETQ come from the germline V gene. The germline V and J ends were trimmed by 4 bases and 0 bases, with 11 bases remaining between them. CDR3 length: 15 amino acids. CDR3 nucleotides: TGCGCCAGCAGCACCGACAGTACCTCTGGAAACACCATATATTTT. It is translated as CASSTDSTSGNTIYF.

V and J are TRBV28 and TRBJ1-5; D ambiguous. Germline V gives CDR1 MDHEN, CDR2 SYDVKM. V lost 2 bases and J 5 bases, leaving 4 bases between the germline ends. The CDR3 is 12 residues long. The CDR3 spells CASSLEYQPQHF. CDR3 bases: TGTGCCAGCAGTTTAGAGTATCAGCCCCAGCATTTT.

The chain combines TRBV5-1 with TRBJ1-6; D is ambiguous. V was shortened by 5 bases and J by 8 bases, with 17 bases between the two germline ends. The CDR3 spans 15 residues. Germline V gives CDR1 SGHRS, CDR2 YFSETQ. CDR3 nucleotide sequence: TGCGCCAGCAGGTCGGCCTGGAGCTGGGATTCACCCCTCCACTTT. It yields the protein CASRSAWSWDSPLHF.

V is TRBV10-1 and J is TRBJ2-3; TRBD2 is a possible D gene (6 bases). V was pared by 0 bases and J by 4 bases, with 11 bases between. This CDR3 spans 15 amino acids. CDR1 and CDR2 from the germline V gene are WNHNN and SYGVQD (reference sequence). The CDR3 sequence: CASSESSSGADTQYF. The DNA of the CDR3 is TGCGCCAGCAGTGAGTCTTCTTCGGGAGCAGATACGCAGTATTTT.

This chain joins TRBV2 and TRBJ2-5, with D maybe TRBD2 (5 bases). V dropped 6 bases and J dropped 1 base, with 12 bases sitting between them. Germline CDR1 and CDR2: SNHLY and FYNNEI. The CDR3 consists of 14 residues. CDR3 sequence: CASRAGEFQETQYF. The CDR3 coding sequence is TGTGCCAGCAGGGCCGGGGAATTCCAAGAGACCCAGTACTTC.

The J gene is TRBJ1-2, the V gene TRBV3-1 (or the pseudogene TRBV3-2), with D uncertain. V was cut by 0 bases and J by 8 bases, with 22 bases left in between. The CDR3 has 17 amino acids. Germline V CDR1 and CDR2: LGHDT, YNNKEL (reference sequence). The CDR3 DNA reads as TGTGCCAGCAGCCAAGATCGAGGTTGGCAGCACCATTTGGGCTACACCTTC. It codes for CASSQDRGWQHHLGYTF.

The V gene is TRBV3-1 (or the pseudogene TRBV3-2), the J gene TRBJ1-6; TRBD1 is a possible D gene (6 bases). Germline V gene data show CDR1 as LGHDT and CDR2 as YNNKEL (reference sequence). The CDR3 is 14 amino acids. Trimming removed 7 bases from V and 10 bases from J, with 17 bases in between. The CDR3 nucleotides are TGTGCCAGCACCCCCTCGGGACATCCCTCACCCCTCCACTTT. This sequence encodes CASTPSGHPSPLHF.